Below, 28 T cell receptor beta chains from the same sample are listed, as sequenced in a study of T-cell memory formation after mild COVID-19. TCRdb re-called the 5' RACE reads through MiXCR, storing one row per CDR3 protein. The table shows hundreds of thousands of distinct CDR3 sequences, with roughly a fifth occurring only once. The material sequenced was PBMCs or a T cell subset sorted from them (not recorded which). All receptors derive from a young man who had mild COVID-19 (a few samples of this study predate the infection). Cell type and time point are not known.

This clonotype was observed a few times. The rearrangement links TRBV11-2 to TRBJ1-2; D is ambiguous. CDR3 length: 15 residues. Looked up from germline, CDR1 is SGHAT and CDR2 is FQNNGV. Trimming took off 1 base at V and 2 bases at J, with 11 bases between the two ends. The chain's CDR3 is CASSLVQQPNYGYTF. Written as DNA, the CDR3 is TGTGCCAGCAGCTTAGTCCAACAGCCGAACTATGGCTACACCTTC.

This clonotype was seen a handful of times. With a much larger clone just one base away, this may be a read error. The chain combines TRBV6-1 with TRBJ2-1; D uncertain. CDR1 is MNHNS, CDR2 SASEGT, per germline. The CDR3 runs to 14 residues. Trimming left V 3 bases short and J 0 bases short, with 6 bases between. CDR3 sequence reads: CASSDKSSYNEQFF. The CDR3 coding sequence is TGTGCCAGCAGTGACAAGAGCTCCTACAATGAGCAGTTCTTC.

The chain recombines TRBV6-5 with TRBJ1-1; possibly TRBD1 for D (6 bases). The length of the CDR3 is 15 residues. Per germline, CDR1 MNHEY and CDR2 SVGAGI. The germline V and J ends were trimmed by 0 bases and 11 bases, with 19 bases remaining between them. CDR3 sequence: CASSYSKSGGLGAFF. The CDR3 DNA is TGTGCCAGCAGTTACTCGAAGTCCGGGGGGCTTGGGGCTTTCTTT.

The chain employs TRBV14 and TRBJ2-3; D gene unclear. The CDR3 covers 16 residues. With 4 bases removed from V and 1 base from J, the gap between germline ends came to 15 bases. CDR1 is SGHDN and CDR2 is FVKESK in the germline V gene. The CDR3: CASSLPGARGTDTQYF. The CDR3 nucleotides are TGTGCCAGCAGCCTCCCCGGAGCGCGCGGCACAGATACGCAGTATTTT. Together with reference TRBV14 and TRBJ2-3, the CDR3 gives the full variable domain: EAGVTQFPSHSVIEKGQTVTLRCDPISGHDNLYWYRRVMGKEIKFLLHFVKESKQDESGMPNNRFLAERTGGTYSTLKVQPAELEDSGVYFCASSLPGARGTDTQYFGPGTRLTVL.

In this sample, this clonotype turned up a few times. The chain's CDR3 is CATRTPDTQYF. The CDR3 bases are TGTGCCACCCGCACACCAGATACGCAGTATTTT. The rearrangement links TRBV6-5 to TRBJ2-3; no clear D gene. Trimming removed 10 bases at V and 4 bases at J, with 9 bases between. CDR1 is MNHEY, CDR2 SVGAGI, per germline. The CDR3 has 11 amino acids.

This chain links TRBV6-5 with TRBJ2-3, with D hard to call. The CDR3 has 12 amino acids. Germline V gene sequence: CDR1 MNHEY, CDR2 SVGAGI. V was shortened by 2 bases and J by 2 bases, with 2 bases between the two germline ends. CDR3 region: CASSYDTDTQYF. CDR3 DNA: TGTGCCAGCAGTTACGACACAGATACGCAGTATTTT.

V is TRBV25-1 and J is TRBJ2-2; no reliable D call. The CDR3 is 11 residues long. Germline V gene sequence: CDR1 MGHDK, CDR2 SYGVNS. With 8 bases removed from V and 4 bases from J, the gap between germline ends came to 5 bases. The CDR3 bases are TGTGCCAGCCGAAGCACCGGGGAGCTGTTTTTT. Amino acids: CASRSTGELFF.

The CDR3 is CASSQLGRNYGYTF. CDR3 bases: TGCGCCAGCAGCCAATTGGGACGGAACTATGGCTACACCTTC. The rearrangement joins TRBV4-1 to TRBJ1-2, with TRBD1 as a possible D gene (5 bases). CDR1 MGHRA and CDR2 YSYEKL come from the germline V gene. The CDR3 is 14 amino acids. V gave up 2 bases and J gave up 2 bases, with 9 bases separating them.

The rearrangement joins TRBV15 to TRBJ1-2; 7 bases match TRBD1. The V gene's germline CDR1 is LNHNV and CDR2 YYDKDF (reference sequence). V shed 0 bases, J shed 3 bases, and the junction held 1 base outside the gene matches. The CDR3 is made up of 14 amino acids. CDR3 nucleotides: TGTGCCACCAGCAGAGATCAGGGGGACTATGGCTACACCTTC. It specifies CATSRDQGDYGYTF.

In this sample, this clonotype turned up a few times. This chain connects TRBV20-1 to TRBJ2-2; TRBD2 might be the D (6 bases). The germline gives CDR1 DFQATT, CDR2 SNEGSKA (reference sequence). The CDR3 loop spans 14 amino acids. Trimming removed 6 bases from V and 8 bases from J, with 19 bases in between. CDR3 coding DNA: TGCAGTGCGGGACTCTCAAAGCGTGTAGGGGAGCTGTTTTTT. Translating gives CSAGLSKRVGELFF.

CDR3 in DNA: TGTGCCAGCAGCTTATCGCCCCCCGGGGAGCTGTTTTTT. Amino acid sequence: CASSLSPPGELFF. The V gene is TRBV11-2, the J gene TRBJ2-2; D is unresolved. The V gene's germline CDR1 is SGHAT and CDR2 FQNNGV. The CDR3 runs to 13 residues. Deletions cut 2 bases from V and 6 bases from J, with 7 bases between.

V gene TRBV24-1 combines with J gene TRBJ2-5, with 8 bases matching TRBD1. V shed 2 bases, J shed 5 bases, and the junction held 3 bases outside the gene matches. The CDR3 length is 14 residues. Germline V lookup: CDR1 KGHDR, CDR2 SFDVKD. CDR3 residues: CATSDWGQEETQYF. Here the CDR3 DNA reads TGTGCCACCAGTGATTGGGGACAGGAGGAGACCCAGTACTTC.

This clonotype was detected many times. The chain recombines TRBV6-5 with TRBJ2-5; D might be TRBD1 (5 bases). The CDR3 is made up of 16 amino acids. V lost 6 bases and J 2 bases, leaving 19 bases between the germline ends. Germline loops: CDR1 MNHEY, CDR2 SVGAGI. The CDR3 region is CASRRSLDILQETQYF. The CDR3 nucleotides read TGTGCCAGCAGGCGTAGCCTGGACATACTACAAGAGACCCAGTACTTC.

The chain is built from TRBV4-1 and TRBJ2-7; D is uncertain. Trimming took 0 bases from V and 1 from J, leaving 10 bases between them. The CDR3 consists of 15 residues. From germline, CDR1 is MGHRA and CDR2 YSYEKL. The CDR3 reads CASSQDGHQSYEQYF. DNA of the CDR3: TGCGCCAGCAGCCAAGACGGGCACCAGTCCTACGAGCAGTACTTC.

This clonotype was seen ten or more times. The rearrangement links TRBV9 to TRBJ2-3; 11 nucleotides match TRBD2. CDR3 length: 14 residues. Germline V gene data show CDR1 as SGDLS and CDR2 as YYNGEE. After removal of 4 bases from V and 4 bases from J, the junction contained 2 bases not matched to a gene. The CDR3 reads CASSLTSGADTQYF. In DNA, the CDR3 is TGTGCCAGCAGCTTGACTAGCGGGGCAGATACGCAGTATTTT.

J is TRBJ1-6 and V is TRBV7-9; D is perhaps TRBD1 (6 bases). Germline V gene data show CDR1 as SEHNR and CDR2 as FQNEAQ (reference sequence). Trimming stripped 5 bases from V and 10 bases from J, with 12 bases between. The CDR3 contains 13 residues. The CDR3 nucleotides are TGTGCCAGCAGCCCCAGGGGACTGTCACCCCTCCACTTT. Translated: CASSPRGLSPLHF.

The chain is built from TRBV20-1 and TRBJ2-3, with D unclear. The CDR3 sequence is 12 residues long. V was pared by 2 bases and J by 3 bases, with 6 bases between. Germline V gene lookup returns CDR1 DFQATT and CDR2 SNEGSKA (reference sequence). For the CDR3, the DNA is TGCAGTGCTAGAACCCCGACAGATACGCAGTATTTT. Protein sequence: CSARTPTDTQYF.

This clonotype was found many times. The chain has TRBV3-1 and TRBJ2-2, with D unclear. Germline CDR1 and CDR2: LGHDT and YNNKEL (reference sequence). CDR3 size: 13 residues. V dropped 1 base and J dropped 4 bases, with 4 bases sitting between them. CDR3 loop: CASSQVGTGELFF. The CDR3, as DNA: TGTGCCAGCAGCCAAGTGGGCACCGGGGAGCTGTTTTTT.

This clonotype came up a few times. This rearrangement joins TRBV20-1 to TRBJ1-1; maybe TRBD1 (5 bases). V was pared by 2 bases and J by 7 bases, with 20 bases between. The CDR3 totals 15 residues. Looked up from germline, CDR1 is DFQATT and CDR2 is SNEGSKA (reference sequence). For the CDR3, the DNA is TGCAGTGCTAGATCCCCCTCTTGGACAACTCTTGAAGCTTTCTTT. Its translation is CSARSPSWTTLEAFF.

This clonotype was seen a handful of times. The CDR3 DNA follows: TGCGCCAGCAGCTTGCAGGGACAGGGTAACAACTATGGCTACACCTTC. It translates to CASSLQGQGNNYGYTF. This chain links TRBV5-1 with TRBJ1-2; 9 bases are a match to TRBD1. The germline gives CDR1 SGHRS, CDR2 YFSETQ. The V gene end was trimmed by 1 base and the J gene end by 2 bases; junction bases not matched to a gene: 6. This CDR3 is 16 amino acids long.

This clonotype was counted a few times. The DNA of the CDR3 is TGTGCCAGCAGTGACCCTACAGGGGCCGGGGAGCTGTTTTTT. Protein: CASSDPTGAGELFF. The chain recombines TRBV6-4 with TRBJ2-2; TRBD1 matches 7 bases. Trimming took 2 bases from V and 6 from J; bases not matched to a gene: 3. The CDR3 is 14 residues long. Per germline, CDR1 MRHNA and CDR2 SNTAGT.

The chain uses TRBV24-1 and TRBJ2-1; 7 nucleotides agree with TRBD2. The CDR3 consists of 16 residues. J was trimmed by 2 bases and V by 3 bases; bases with no gene match: 6. From germline, CDR1 is KGHDR and CDR2 SFDVKD. The CDR3 DNA reads as TGTGCCACCAGTGATATCCGGACTAGTCCCTACAATGAGCAGTTCTTC. It encodes CATSDIRTSPYNEQFF.

In its sample, this clonotype was seen a few times. The J gene is TRBJ1-5, the V gene TRBV4-3; D is unclear. The V gene lost 4 bases and the J gene lost 5 bases, with 15 bases spanning the gap. This CDR3 region has 15 residues. Germline V gives CDR1 LGHNA, CDR2 YSLEER. The CDR3 region has the DNA TGCGCCAGCAGCCCATGGTTGGGTCGAGATCAGCCCCAGCATTTT. Translated: CASSPWLGRDQPQHF.

This clonotype showed up just a few times. The chain links TRBV6-5 to TRBJ1-5; D is unresolved. Germline V gene lookup returns CDR1 MNHEY and CDR2 SVGAGI. The length of the CDR3 is 14 residues. The V and J ends lost 1 base and 3 bases respectively, with 7 bases between them. The CDR3 sequence: CASSYYRDNQPQHF. The CDR3 bases are TGTGCCAGCAGTTACTACCGGGACAATCAGCCCCAGCATTTT.

The J gene is TRBJ2-1, the V gene TRBV28, with D possibly TRBD1 on 5 matching bases. The CDR3 spans 11 residues. Germline CDR1 reads MDHEN; CDR2 reads SYDVKM. Deletions cut 6 bases from V and 8 bases from J, with 8 bases between. The CDR3 region is CASRQAHEQFF. CDR3 DNA sequence: TGTGCCAGCAGACAGGCTCATGAGCAGTTCTTC.

This clonotype was seen a few times. This rearrangement joins TRBV18 to TRBJ2-7, with TRBD1 identical over 9 bases. The CDR3 consists of 15 residues. With 5 bases clipped from V and 0 bases from J, the junction kept 5 bases outside the gene matches. In germline, CDR1 is KGHSH, CDR2 LQKENI. In DNA, the CDR3 is TGTGCCAGCTCATCGGGACAGGGAAGCTCCTACGAGCAGTACGTC. As protein: CASSSGQGSSYEQYV.

This clonotype was counted only a few times. The chain is built from TRBV6-2 or TRBV6-3 and TRBJ2-1; tentative D call: TRBD2 (6 bases). CDR3 length: 13 amino acids. Germline CDR1 reads MNHEY; CDR2 reads SVGEGT. The V gene lost 0 bases and the J gene lost 8 bases, with 8 bases spanning the gap. CDR3 in amino acids: CASSYSGDYEQFF. The CDR3 nucleotides are TGTGCCAGCAGTTACTCCGGGGACTATGAGCAGTTCTTC.

This clonotype has only a few counts. This sequence joins TRBV2 and TRBJ1-1; TRBD1 matches 8 bases. The CDR3 consists of 14 residues. CDR1 is SNHLY and CDR2 is FYNNEI in the germline V gene. V was clipped by 6 bases and J by 2 bases; unmatched bases: 5. The CDR3 sequence is CASRSGQGNTEAFF. The CDR3 DNA is TGTGCCAGCAGATCCGGACAGGGTAACACTGAAGCTTTCTTT.